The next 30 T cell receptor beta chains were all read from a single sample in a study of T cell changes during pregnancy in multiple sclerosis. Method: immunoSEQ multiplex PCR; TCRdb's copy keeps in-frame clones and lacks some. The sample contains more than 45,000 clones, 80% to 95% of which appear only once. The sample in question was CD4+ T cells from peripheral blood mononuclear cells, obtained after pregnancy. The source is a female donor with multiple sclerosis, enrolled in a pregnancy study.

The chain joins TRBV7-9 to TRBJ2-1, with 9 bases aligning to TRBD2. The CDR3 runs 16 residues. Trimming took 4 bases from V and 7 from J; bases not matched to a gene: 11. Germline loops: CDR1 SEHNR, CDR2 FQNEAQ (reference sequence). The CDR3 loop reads CASSSLASGMGNEQFF. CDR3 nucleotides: TGTGCCAGCAGCTCCCTGGCTAGCGGGATGGGTAATGAGCAGTTCTTC.

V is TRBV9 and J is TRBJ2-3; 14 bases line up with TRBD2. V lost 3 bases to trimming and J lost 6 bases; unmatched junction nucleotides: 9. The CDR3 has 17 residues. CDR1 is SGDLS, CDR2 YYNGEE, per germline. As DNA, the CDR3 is TGTGCCAGCAGCGCCCGACTAGCGGGAGGGCCGATGGATACGCAGTATTTT. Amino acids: CASSARLAGGPMDTQYF.

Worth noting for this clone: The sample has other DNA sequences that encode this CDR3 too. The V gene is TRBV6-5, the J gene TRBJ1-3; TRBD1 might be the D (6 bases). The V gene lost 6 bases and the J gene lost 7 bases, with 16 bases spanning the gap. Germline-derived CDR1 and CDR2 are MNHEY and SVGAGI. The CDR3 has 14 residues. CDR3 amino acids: CASSVQGLGNTIYF. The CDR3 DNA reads TGTGCCAGCAGCGTCCAGGGGCTTGGGAACACCATATATTTT.

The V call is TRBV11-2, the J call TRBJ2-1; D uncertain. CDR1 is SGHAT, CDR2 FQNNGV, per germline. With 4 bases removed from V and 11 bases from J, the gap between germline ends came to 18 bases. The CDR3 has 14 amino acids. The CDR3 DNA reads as TGTGCCAGCAGCTCGAACCTTTCTCCAGATCAGCAGTTCTTC. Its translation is CASSSNLSPDQQFF.

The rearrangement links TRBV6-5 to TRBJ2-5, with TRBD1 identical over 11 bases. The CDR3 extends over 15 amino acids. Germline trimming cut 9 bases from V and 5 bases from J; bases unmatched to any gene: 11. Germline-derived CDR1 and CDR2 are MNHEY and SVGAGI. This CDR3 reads CASKGTGGRLETQYF. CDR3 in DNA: TGTGCCAGTAAAGGGACAGGGGGACGTCTGGAGACCCAGTACTTC.

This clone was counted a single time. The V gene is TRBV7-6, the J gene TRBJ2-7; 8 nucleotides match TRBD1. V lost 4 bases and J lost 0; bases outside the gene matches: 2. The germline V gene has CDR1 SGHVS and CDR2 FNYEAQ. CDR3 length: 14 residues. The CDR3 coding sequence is TGTGCCAGCAGCTCAGGGACAGGCTCCTACGAGCAGTACTTC. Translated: CASSSGTGSYEQYF.

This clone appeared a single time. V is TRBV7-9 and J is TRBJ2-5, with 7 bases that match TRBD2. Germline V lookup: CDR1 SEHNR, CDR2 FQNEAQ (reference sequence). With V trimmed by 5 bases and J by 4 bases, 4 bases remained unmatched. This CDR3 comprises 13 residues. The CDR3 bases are TGTGCCAGCAGCCAAGGGAGGGTAGAGACCCAGTACTTC. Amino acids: CASSQGRVETQYF.

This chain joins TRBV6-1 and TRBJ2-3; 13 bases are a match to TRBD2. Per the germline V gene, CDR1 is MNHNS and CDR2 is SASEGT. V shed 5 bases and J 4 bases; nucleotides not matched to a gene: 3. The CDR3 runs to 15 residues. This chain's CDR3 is CASSRTSGSPDTQYF. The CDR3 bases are TGTGCCAGCAGTAGGACTAGCGGGAGTCCAGATACGCAGTATTTT.

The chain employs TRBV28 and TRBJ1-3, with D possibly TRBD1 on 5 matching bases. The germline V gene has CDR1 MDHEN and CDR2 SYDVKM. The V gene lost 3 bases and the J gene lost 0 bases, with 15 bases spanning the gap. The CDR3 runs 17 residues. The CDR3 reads CASSFRLSGFSGNTIYF. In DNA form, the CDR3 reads TGTGCCAGCAGTTTCCGACTCTCAGGGTTCTCTGGAAACACCATATATTTT. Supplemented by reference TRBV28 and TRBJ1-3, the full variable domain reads DVKVTQSSRYLVKRTGEKVFLECVQDMDHENMFWYRQDPGLGLRLIYFSYDVKMKEKGDIPEGYSVSREKKERFSLILESASTNQTSMYLCASSFRLSGFSGNTIYFGEGSWLTVV.

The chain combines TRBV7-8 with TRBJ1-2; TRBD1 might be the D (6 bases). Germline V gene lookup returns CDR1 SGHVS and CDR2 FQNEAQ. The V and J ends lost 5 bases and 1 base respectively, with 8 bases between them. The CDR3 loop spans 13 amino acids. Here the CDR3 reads CASSGDINYGYTF. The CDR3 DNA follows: TGTGCCAGCAGCGGGGACATTAACTATGGCTACACCTTC.

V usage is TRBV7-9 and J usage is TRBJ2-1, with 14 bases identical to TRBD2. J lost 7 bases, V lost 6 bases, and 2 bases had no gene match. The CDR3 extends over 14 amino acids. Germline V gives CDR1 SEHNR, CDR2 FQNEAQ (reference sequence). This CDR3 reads CASRRTSGGNEQFF. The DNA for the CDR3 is TGTGCCAGCAGGAGGACTAGCGGGGGGAATGAGCAGTTCTTC.

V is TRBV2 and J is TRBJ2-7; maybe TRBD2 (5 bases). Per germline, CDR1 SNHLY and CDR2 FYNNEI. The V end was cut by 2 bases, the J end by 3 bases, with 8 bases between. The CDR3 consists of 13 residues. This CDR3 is CASSETGFYEQYF. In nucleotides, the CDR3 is TGTGCCAGCAGTGAAACGGGGTTCTACGAGCAGTACTTC.

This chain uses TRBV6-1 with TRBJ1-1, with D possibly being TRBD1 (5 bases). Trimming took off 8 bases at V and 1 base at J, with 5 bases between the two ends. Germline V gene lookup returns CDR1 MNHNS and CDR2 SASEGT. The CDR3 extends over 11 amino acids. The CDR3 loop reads CASDRNTEAFF. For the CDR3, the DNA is TGTGCCAGCGACAGGAACACTGAAGCTTTCTTT.

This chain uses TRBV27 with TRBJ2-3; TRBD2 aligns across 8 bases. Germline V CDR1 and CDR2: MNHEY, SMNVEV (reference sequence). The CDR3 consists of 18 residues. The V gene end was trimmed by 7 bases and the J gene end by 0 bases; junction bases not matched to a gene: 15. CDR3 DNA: TGTGCCAGCATTCCCAGCGGGAGACTACGCCCTAGCACAGATACGCAGTATTTT. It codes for CASIPSGRLRPSTDTQYF.

The CDR3: CASSLFGAQGAPNYGYTF. DNA for the CDR3: TGTGCCAGCAGTTTATTTGGGGCTCAGGGGGCCCCCAACTATGGCTACACCTTC. The chain carries TRBV27 and TRBJ1-2, with 8 nucleotides matching TRBD1. With 1 base clipped from V and 2 bases from J, the junction kept 12 bases outside the gene matches. Germline V gene lookup returns CDR1 MNHEY and CDR2 SMNVEV (reference sequence). This CDR3 contains 18 residues.

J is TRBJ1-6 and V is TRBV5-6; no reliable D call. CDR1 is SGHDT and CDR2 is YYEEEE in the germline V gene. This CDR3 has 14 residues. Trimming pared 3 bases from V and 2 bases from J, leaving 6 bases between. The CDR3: CASSSPAYNSPLHF. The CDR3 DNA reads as TGTGCCAGCAGCTCCCCCGCCTATAATTCACCCCTCCACTTT.

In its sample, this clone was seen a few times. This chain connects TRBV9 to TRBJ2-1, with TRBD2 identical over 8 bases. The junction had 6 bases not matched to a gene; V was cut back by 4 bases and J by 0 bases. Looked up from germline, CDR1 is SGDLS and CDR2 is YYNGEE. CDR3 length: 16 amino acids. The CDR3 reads CASSYRSGSSYNEQFF. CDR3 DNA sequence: TGTGCCAGCAGCTACAGAAGCGGGAGCTCCTACAATGAGCAGTTCTTC.

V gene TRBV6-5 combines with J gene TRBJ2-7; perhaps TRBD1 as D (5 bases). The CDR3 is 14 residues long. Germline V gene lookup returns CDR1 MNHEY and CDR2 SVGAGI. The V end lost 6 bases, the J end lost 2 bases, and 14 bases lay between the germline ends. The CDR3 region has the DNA TGTGCCAGCAGACAGGACACGAGCCCCTACGAGCAGTACTTC. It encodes CASRQDTSPYEQYF.

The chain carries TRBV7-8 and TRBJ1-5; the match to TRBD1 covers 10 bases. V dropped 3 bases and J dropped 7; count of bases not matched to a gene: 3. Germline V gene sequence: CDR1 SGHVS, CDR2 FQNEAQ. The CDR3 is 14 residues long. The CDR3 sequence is CASSLGQGYQPQHF. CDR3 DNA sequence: TGTGCCAGCAGCTTGGGACAGGGGTACCAGCCCCAGCATTTT.

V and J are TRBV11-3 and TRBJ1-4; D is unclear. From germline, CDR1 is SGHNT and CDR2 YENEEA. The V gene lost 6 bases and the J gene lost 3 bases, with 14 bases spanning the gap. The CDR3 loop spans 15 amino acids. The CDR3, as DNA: TGTGCCAGCAGTCAGGCCGCAGCCTCTAATGAAAAACTGTTTTTT. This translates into CASSQAAASNEKLFF.

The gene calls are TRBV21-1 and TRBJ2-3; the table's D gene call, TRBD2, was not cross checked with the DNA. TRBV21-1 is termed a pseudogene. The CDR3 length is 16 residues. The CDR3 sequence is CASSTRGLAGADTQYF. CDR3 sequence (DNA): TGTGCCAGCAGCACAAGGGGTCTAGCGGGAGCAGATACGCAGTATTTT.

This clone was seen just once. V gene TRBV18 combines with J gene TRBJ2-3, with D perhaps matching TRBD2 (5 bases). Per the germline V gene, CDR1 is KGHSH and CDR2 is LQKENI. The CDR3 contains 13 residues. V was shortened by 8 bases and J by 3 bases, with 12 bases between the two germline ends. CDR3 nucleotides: TGTGCCAGCCGAGAAGCGGCGACAGATACGCAGTATTTT. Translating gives CASREAATDTQYF.

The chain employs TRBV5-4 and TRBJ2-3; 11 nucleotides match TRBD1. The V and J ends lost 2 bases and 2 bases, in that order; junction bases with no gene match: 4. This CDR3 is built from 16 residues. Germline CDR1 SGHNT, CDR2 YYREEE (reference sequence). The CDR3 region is CASSFAGQGDTDTQYF. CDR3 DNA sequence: TGTGCCAGCAGCTTTGCGGGACAGGGGGACACAGATACGCAGTATTTT.

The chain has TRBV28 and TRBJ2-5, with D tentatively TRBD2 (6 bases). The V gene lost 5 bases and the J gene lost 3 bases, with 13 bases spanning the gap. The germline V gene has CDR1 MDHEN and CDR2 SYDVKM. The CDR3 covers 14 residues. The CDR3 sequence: CASSSAGLEETQYF. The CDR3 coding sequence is TGTGCCAGCAGTAGTGCGGGACTCGAAGAGACCCAGTACTTC. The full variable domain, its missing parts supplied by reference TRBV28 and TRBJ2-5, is DVKVTQSSRYLVKRTGEKVFLECVQDMDHENMFWYRQDPGLGLRLIYFSYDVKMKEKGDIPEGYSVSREKKERFSLILESASTNQTSMYLCASSSAGLEETQYFGPGTRLLVL.

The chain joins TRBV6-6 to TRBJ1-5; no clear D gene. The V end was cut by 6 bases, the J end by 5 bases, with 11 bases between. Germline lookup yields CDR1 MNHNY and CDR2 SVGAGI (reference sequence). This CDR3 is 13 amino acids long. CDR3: CASRYDGDQPQHF. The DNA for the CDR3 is TGTGCCAGCAGATATGACGGGGATCAGCCCCAGCATTTT.

The DNA of the CDR3 is TGTGCCAGCAGCTTGGGGGCGCAATATGGCTACACCTTC. Protein sequence: CASSLGAQYGYTF. The gene calls are TRBV5-4 and TRBJ1-2; D is unclear. CDR1 and CDR2 from the germline V gene are SGHNT and YYREEE (reference sequence). The CDR3 is 13 amino acids. V lost 0 bases and J lost 5, with 8 bases in between.

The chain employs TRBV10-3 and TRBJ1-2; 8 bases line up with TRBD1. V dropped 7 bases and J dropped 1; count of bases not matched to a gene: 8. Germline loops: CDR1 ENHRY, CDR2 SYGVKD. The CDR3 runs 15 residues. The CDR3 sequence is CAINDRGKLNYGYTF. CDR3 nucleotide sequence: TGTGCCATCAACGACAGGGGAAAACTTAACTATGGCTACACCTTC.

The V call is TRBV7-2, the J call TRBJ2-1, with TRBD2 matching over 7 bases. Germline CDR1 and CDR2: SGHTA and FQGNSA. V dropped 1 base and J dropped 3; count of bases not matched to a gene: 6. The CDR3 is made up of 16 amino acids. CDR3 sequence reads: CASSLGAGVYYNEQFF. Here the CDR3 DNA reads TGTGCCAGCAGCTTAGGCGCGGGAGTGTACTACAATGAGCAGTTCTTC.

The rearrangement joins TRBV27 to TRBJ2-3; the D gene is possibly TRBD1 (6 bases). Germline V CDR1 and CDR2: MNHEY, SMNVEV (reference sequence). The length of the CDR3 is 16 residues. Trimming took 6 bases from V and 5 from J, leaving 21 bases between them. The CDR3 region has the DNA TGTGCCAGCAGCCCGTGGGCAGGGGAAAAGAAAGATACGCAGTATTTT. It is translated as CASSPWAGEKKDTQYF.

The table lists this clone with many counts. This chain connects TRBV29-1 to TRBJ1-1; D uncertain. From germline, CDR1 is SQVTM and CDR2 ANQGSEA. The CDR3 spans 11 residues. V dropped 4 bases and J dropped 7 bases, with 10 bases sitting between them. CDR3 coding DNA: TGCAGCGTTGCCCCGGGTATTGAAGCTTTCTTT. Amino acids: CSVAPGIEAFF. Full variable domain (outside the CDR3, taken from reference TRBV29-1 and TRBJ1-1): SAVISQKPSRDICQRGTSLTIQCQVDSQVTMMFWYRQQPGQSLTLIATANQGSEATYESGFVIDKFPISRPNLTFSTLTVSNMSPEDSSIYLCSVAPGIEAFFGQGTRLTVV.